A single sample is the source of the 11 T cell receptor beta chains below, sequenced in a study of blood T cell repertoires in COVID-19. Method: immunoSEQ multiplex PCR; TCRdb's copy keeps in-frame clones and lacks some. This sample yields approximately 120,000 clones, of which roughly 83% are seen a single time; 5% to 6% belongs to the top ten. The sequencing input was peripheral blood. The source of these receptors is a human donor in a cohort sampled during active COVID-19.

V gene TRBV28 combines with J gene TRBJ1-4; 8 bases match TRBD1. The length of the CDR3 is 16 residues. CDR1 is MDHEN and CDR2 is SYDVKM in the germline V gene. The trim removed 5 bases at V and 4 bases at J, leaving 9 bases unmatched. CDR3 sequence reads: CASSPSRGRVNEKLFF. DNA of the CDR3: TGTGCCAGCAGTCCAAGCAGGGGGCGGGTTAATGAAAAACTGTTTTTT.

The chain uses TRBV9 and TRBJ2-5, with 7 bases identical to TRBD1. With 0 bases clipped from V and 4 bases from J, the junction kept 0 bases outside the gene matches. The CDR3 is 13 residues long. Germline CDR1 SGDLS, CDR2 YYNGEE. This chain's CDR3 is CASSVAGGETQYF. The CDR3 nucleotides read TGTGCCAGCAGCGTAGCAGGGGGAGAGACCCAGTACTTC.

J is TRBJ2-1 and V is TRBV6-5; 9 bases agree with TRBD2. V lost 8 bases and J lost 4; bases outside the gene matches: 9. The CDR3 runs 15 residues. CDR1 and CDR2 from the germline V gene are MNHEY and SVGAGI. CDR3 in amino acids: CASLKASGIYNEQFF. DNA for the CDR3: TGTGCCAGCCTTAAGGCTAGCGGGATTTACAATGAGCAGTTCTTC.

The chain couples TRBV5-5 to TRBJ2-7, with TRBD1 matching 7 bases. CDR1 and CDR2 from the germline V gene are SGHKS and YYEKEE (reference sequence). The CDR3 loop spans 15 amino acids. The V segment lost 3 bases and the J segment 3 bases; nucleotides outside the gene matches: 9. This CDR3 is CASSSGPGTVYEQYF. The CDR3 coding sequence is TGTGCCAGCAGCTCGGGTCCCGGGACAGTCTACGAGCAGTACTTC. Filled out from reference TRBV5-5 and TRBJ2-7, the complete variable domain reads DAGVTQSPTHLIKTRGQQVTLRCSPISGHKSVSWYQQVLGQGPQFIFQYYEKEERGRGNFPDRFSARQFPNYSSELNVNALLLGDSALYLCASSSGPGTVYEQYFGPGTRLTVT.

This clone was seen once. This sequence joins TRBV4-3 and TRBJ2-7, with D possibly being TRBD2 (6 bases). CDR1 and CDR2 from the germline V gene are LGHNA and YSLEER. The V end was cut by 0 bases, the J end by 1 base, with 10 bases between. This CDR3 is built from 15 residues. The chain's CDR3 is CASSQDAGGSYEQYF. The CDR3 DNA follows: TGCGCCAGCAGCCAAGATGCCGGAGGGTCCTACGAGCAGTACTTC.

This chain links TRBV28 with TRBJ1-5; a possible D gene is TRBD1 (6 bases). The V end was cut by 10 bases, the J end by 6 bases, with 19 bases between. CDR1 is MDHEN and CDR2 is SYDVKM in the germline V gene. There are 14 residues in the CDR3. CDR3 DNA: TGTGCCACCCTACAGGGCTCATTAGGTCAGCCCCAGCATTTT. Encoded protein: CATLQGSLGQPQHF.

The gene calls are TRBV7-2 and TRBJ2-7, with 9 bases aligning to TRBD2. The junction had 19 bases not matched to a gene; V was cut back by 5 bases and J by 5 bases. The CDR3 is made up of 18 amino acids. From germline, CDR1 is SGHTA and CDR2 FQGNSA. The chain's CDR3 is CASSPLRLAGMLLDEQYF. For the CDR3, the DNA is TGTGCCAGCAGCCCCTTGAGGCTAGCGGGAATGCTCTTGGACGAGCAGTACTTC.

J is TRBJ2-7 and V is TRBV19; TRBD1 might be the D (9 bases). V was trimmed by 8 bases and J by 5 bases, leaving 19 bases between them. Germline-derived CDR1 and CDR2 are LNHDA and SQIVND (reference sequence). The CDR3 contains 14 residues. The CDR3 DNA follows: TGTGCCAGTCGGGGGGGACAGGGAGGCCACGAGCAGTACTTC. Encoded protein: CASRGGQGGHEQYF.

CDR3 bases: TGTGCCAGCAGTTTAAATCCCAGATACCAAGAGACCCAGTACTTC. It encodes CASSLNPRYQETQYF. The chain couples TRBV27 to TRBJ2-5; D remains unclear. The germline V gene has CDR1 MNHEY and CDR2 SMNVEV (reference sequence). The V gene lost 2 bases and the J gene lost 0 bases, with 10 bases spanning the gap. The CDR3 has 15 amino acids.

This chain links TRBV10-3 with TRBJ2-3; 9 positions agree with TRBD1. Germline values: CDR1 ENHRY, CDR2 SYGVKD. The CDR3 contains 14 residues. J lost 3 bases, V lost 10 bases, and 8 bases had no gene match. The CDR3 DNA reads TGTGCCACCCTAAACGGACAGGGGACAGATACGCAGTATTTT. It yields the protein CATLNGQGTDTQYF.

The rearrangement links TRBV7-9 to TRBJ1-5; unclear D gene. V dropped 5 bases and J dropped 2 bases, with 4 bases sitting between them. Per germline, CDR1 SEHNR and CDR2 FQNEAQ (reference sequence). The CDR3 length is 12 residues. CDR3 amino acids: CASSPGNQPQHF. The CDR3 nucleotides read TGTGCCAGCAGCCCGGGCAATCAGCCCCAGCATTTT. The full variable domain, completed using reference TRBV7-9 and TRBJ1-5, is DTGVSQNPRHKITKRGQNVTFRCDPISEHNRLYWYRQTLGQGPEFLTYFQNEAQLEKSRLLSDRFSAERPKGSFSTLEIQRTEQGDSAMYLCASSPGNQPQHFGDGTRLSIL.